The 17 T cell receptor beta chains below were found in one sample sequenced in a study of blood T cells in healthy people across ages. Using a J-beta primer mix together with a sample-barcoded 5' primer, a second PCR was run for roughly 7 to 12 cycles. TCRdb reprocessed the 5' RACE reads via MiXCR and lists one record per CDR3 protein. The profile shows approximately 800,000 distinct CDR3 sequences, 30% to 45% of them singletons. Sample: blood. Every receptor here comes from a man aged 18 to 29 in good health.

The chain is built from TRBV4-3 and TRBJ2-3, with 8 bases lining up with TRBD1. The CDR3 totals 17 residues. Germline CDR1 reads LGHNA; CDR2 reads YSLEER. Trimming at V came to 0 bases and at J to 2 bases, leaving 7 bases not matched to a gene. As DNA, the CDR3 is TGCGCCAGCAGCCAAGAAGGACAGGGAGTCTTCACAGATACGCAGTATTTT. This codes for CASSQEGQGVFTDTQYF.

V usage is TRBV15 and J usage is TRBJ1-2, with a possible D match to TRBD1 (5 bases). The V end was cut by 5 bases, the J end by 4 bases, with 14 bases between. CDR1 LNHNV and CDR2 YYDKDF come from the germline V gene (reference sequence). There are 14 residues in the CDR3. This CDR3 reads CATSEGSVTYGYTF. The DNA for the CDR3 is TGTGCCACCAGCGAGGGGTCTGTGACCTATGGCTACACCTTC.

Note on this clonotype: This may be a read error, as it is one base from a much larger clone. This CDR3 reads CASSVGTGRREQYF. CDR3 in DNA: TGTGCCAGCAGTGTGGGGACCGGGAGACGAGAGCAGTACTTC. V and J are TRBV12-3 or TRBV12-4 and TRBJ2-5; TRBD2 might be the D (6 bases). The CDR3 is 14 amino acids. V lost 5 bases, J lost 11 bases, and 21 bases lay in between.

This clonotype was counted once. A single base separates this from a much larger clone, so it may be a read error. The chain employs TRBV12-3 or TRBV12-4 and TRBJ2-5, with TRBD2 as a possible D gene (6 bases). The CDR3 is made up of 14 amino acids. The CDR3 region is CTSSARGTKETQYF. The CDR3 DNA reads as TGTACCAGCAGTGCTCGGGGGACCAAAGAGACCCAGTACTTC.

CDR3 protein: CASSGTGTGSLRGANVLTF. CDR3 DNA sequence: TGTGCCAGCAGCGGCACCGGGACAGGGAGCCTTAGAGGGGCCAACGTCCTGACTTTC. V and J are TRBV7-8 and TRBJ2-6; 9 nucleotides agree with TRBD1. Germline values: CDR1 SGHVS, CDR2 FQNEAQ. V shed 5 bases, J shed 4 bases, and the junction held 15 bases outside the gene matches. This CDR3 is 19 amino acids long.

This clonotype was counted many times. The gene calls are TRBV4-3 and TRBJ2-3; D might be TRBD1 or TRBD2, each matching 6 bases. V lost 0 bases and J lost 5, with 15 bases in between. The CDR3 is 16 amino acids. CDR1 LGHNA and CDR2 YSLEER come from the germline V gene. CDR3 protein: CASSQDLSGAGDTQYF. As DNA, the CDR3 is TGCGCCAGCAGCCAAGATCTTTCGGGGGCCGGAGATACGCAGTATTTT.

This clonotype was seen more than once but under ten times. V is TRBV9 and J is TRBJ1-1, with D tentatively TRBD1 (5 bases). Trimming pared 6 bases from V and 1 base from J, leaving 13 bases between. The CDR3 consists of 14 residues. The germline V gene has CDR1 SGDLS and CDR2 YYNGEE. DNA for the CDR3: TGTGCCAGCACCCTAGGAGGGACGAACACTGAAGCTTTCTTT. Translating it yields CASTLGGTNTEAFF.

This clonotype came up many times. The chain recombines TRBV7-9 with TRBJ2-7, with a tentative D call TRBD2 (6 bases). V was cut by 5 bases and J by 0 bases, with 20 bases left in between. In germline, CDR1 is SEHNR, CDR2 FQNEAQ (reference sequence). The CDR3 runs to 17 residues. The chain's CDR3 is CASSRRTSGTGSYEQYF. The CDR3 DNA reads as TGTGCCAGCAGCCGACGAACATCCGGGACTGGCTCCTACGAGCAGTACTTC.

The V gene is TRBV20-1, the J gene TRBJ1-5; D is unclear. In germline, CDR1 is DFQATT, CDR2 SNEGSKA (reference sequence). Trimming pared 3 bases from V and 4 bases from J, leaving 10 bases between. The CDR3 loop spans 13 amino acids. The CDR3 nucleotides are TGCAGTGCTAGGGCGGCGGCGAATCAGCCCCAGCATTTT. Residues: CSARAAANQPQHF.

The CDR3 DNA sequence: TGTGCCAGCGCGACAGGGGTCCACGAGCAGTACTTC. It translates to CASATGVHEQYF. V gene TRBV18 combines with J gene TRBJ2-7; 8 nucleotides line up with TRBD1. The V gene end was trimmed by 8 bases and the J gene end by 5 bases; junction bases not matched to a gene: 5. The CDR3 is 12 residues long. Germline CDR1 reads KGHSH; CDR2 reads LQKENI.

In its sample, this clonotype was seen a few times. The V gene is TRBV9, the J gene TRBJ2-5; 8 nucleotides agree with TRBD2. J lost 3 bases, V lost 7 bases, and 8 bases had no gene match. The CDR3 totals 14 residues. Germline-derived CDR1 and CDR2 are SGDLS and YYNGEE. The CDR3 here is CASAPAGEKETQYF. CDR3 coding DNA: TGTGCCAGCGCCCCAGCGGGGGAGAAAGAGACCCAGTACTTC.

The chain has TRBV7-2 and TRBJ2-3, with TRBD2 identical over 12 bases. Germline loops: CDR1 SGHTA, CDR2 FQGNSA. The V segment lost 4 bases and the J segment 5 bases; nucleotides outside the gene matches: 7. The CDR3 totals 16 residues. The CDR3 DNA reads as TGTGCCAGCAGCTCCCACGGACTAGCGGGAAGAGATACGCAGTATTTT. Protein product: CASSSHGLAGRDTQYF.

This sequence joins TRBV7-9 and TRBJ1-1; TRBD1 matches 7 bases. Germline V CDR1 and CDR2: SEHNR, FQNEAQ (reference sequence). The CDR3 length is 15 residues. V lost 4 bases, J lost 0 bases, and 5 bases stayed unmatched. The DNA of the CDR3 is TGTGCCAGCAGCTACGACAGGGTCCTGAACACTGAAGCTTTCTTT. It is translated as CASSYDRVLNTEAFF.

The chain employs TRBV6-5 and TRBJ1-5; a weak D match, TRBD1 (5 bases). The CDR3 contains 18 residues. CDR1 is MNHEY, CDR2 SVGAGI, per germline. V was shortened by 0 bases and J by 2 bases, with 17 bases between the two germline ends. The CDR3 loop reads CASSYSYPGSGGNQPQHF. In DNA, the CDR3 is TGTGCCAGCAGTTACTCATACCCAGGGTCAGGAGGCAATCAGCCCCAGCATTTT.

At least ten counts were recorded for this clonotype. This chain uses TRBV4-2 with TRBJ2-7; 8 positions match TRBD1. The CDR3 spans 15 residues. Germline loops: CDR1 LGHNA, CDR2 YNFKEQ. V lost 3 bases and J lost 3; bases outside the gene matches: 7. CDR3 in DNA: TGTGCCAGCAGCCAGGGTCAGGGGGCGGACTACGAGCAGTACTTC. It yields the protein CASSQGQGADYEQYF.

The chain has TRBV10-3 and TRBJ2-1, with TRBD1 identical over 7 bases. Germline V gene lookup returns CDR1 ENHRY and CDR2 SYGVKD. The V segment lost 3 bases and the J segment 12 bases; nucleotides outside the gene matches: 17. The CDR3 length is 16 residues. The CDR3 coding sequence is TGTGCCATCAGTGACCCCAGACAGGGTCTGCAAAGACGGCAGTTCTTC. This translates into CAISDPRQGLQRRQFF.

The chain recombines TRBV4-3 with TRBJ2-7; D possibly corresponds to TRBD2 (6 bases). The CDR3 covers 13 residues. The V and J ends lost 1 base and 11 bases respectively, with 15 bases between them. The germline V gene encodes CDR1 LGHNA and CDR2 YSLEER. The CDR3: CASSQGAGTSEYF. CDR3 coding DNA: TGCGCCAGCAGCCAAGGTGCCGGGACTTCGGAGTACTTC.